The 2 T cell receptor beta chains in this list originate from one sample, sequenced in a study of CD8 T cells in ankylosing spondylitis. Study results and limitations: Blood from ankylosing spondylitis patients appeared to carry a characteristic roughly eight-variant TCR beta motif.

The antigens of these receptors remain unknown. From the 5' RACE reads, TCRdb called clonotypes with MiXCR, one entry per CDR3 protein. The repertoire holds more than 300,000 distinct CDR3 sequences, with less than 10% as singletons. Sample: blood, either unsorted or a sorted T cell fraction (not recorded which). These receptor sequences come from a male donor with ankylosing spondylitis.

The V gene is TRBV12-3 or TRBV12-4, the J gene TRBJ1-5; 9 nucleotides agree with TRBD1. This CDR3 contains 17 residues. Trimming at V came to 4 bases and at J to 1 base, leaving 8 bases not matched to a gene. CDR3 in amino acids: CASSSRQGVMSNQPQHF. In DNA, the CDR3 is TGTGCCAGCAGTTCCCGACAGGGGGTAATGAGCAATCAGCCCCAGCATTTT.

This clonotype showed up just a few times. V usage is TRBV20-1 and J usage is TRBJ1-6; 9 bases are a match to TRBD1. CDR1 is DFQATT, CDR2 SNEGSKA, per germline (reference sequence). J gave up 7 bases and V 1 base, and 5 bases lay outside the gene matches. The CDR3 spans 15 residues. The DNA for the CDR3 is TGCAGTGCTAGAGCGCCGGGACAGGGAAATTCACCCCTCCACTTT. Encoded protein: CSARAPGQGNSPLHF.